The text below deals with one TCR beta chain. What it recognizes is unknown. immunoSEQ v3.0 was run at survey level. Some clones are missing from TCRdb's copy, which holds only in-frame ones; the method was immunoSEQ multiplex PCR. The top ten clones hold approximately 4.5% of a sample with approximately 18,000 clones, 80% of them seen once. The data were obtained in a study of long-term antiretroviral therapy in people with HIV. Whole-study results and caveats: Dating from about 2004 to 2018, the blood was possibly obtained under older ART regimens. CDR3 lengths in HIV samples spanned a narrower range than controls. On ART adherence, viral resistance or therapy changes, no data were available. Diversity measured after ART increased yet remained under transplant donor controls.

The sequencing here drew on unsorted PBMCs, taken 0.1 years before starting antiretroviral therapy. The receptor was isolated from a man between 18 and 29 years old with HIV.

The CDR3 sequence is CASSAGRRLNYGYTF. Here the CDR3 DNA reads TGTGCCAGCAGCGCGGGACGGCGCCTTAACTATGGCTACACCTTC. V usage is TRBV7-9 and J usage is TRBJ1-2, with D perhaps TRBD1 (5 bases). The germline CDR1 and CDR2 sequences are SEHNR and FQNEAQ (reference sequence). Trimming pared 5 bases from V and 1 base from J, leaving 14 bases between. The CDR3 runs to 15 residues.